This T cell receptor beta chain was obtained from a study of OX40 agonist ivuxolimab in advanced cancers. Clones were read by immunoSEQ multiplex PCR, and TCRdb kept only the in-frame ones, dropping some. Here the sample spans more than 45,000 clones, 75% to 90% being singletons. This clone was recorded once. Germline CDR1 SGHRS, CDR2 YFSETQ. CDR3 length: 14 amino acids. The V gene end was trimmed by 4 bases and the J gene end by 8 bases; junction bases not matched to a gene: 8. This clonotype was obtained from an adult with an advanced solid tumor such as melanoma, head and neck, liver or kidney cancer. V is TRBV5-1 and J is TRBJ2-2, with TRBD1 matching 7 bases. This sample comprised CD4+ or CD8+ T cells sorted from blood, obtained in a trial of the OX40 agonist ivuxolimab. The CDR3 sequence is CASSLLTGRGELFF. CDR3 nucleotide sequence: TGCGCCAGCAGCCTCTTGACAGGGCGAGGGGAGCTGTTTTTT. Using reference TRBV5-1 and TRBJ2-2 for the parts outside the CDR3, the full variable domain is KAGVTQTPRYLIKTRGQQVTLSCSPISGHRSVSWYQQTPGQGLQFLFEYFSETQRNKGNFPGRFSGRQFSNSRSEMNVSTLELGDSALYLCASSLLTGRGELFFGEGSRLTVL.